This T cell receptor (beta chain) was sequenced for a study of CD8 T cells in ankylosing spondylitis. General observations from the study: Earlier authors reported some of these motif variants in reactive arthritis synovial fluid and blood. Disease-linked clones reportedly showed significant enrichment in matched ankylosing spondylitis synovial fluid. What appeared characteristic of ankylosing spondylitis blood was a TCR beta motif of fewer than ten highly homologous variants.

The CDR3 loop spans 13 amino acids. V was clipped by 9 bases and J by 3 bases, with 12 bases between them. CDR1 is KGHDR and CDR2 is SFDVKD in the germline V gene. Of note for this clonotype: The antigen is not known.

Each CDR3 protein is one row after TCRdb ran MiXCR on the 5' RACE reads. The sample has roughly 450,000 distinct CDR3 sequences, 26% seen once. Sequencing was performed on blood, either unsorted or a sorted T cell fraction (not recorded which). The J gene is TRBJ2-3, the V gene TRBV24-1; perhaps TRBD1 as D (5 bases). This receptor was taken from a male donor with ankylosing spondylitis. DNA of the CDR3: TGTGCCACCGGCAGGGAAGGTACAGATACGCAGTATTTT. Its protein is CATGREGTDTQYF.